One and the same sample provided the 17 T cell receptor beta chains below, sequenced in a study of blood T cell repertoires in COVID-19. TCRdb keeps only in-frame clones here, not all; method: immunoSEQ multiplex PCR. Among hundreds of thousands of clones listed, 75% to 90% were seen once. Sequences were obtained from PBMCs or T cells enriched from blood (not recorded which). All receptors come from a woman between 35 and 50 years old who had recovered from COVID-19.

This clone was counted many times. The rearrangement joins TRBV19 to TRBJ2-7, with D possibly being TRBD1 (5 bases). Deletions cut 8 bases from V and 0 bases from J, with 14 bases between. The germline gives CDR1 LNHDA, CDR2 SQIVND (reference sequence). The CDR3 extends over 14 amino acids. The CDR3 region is CASAGASPSYEQYF. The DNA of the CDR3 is TGTGCCAGTGCTGGGGCTTCCCCCTCCTACGAGCAGTACTTC.

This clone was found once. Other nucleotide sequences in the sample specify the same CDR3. As DNA, the CDR3 is TGTGCCAGCAGCCTGCGACAGGGGACTGAAGCTTTCTTT. Its protein product is CASSLRQGTEAFF. The chain recombines TRBV7-3 with TRBJ1-1, with 8 bases fitting TRBD1. Germline V gene sequence: CDR1 SGHTA, CDR2 FQGTGA. The J segment lost 5 bases and the V segment lost 5 bases, leaving 4 bases of the junction unmatched. There are 13 residues in the CDR3.

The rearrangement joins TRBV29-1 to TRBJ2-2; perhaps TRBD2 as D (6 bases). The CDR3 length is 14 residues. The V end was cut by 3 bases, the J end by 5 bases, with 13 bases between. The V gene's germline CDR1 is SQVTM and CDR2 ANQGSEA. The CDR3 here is CSVEEGPRTGELFF. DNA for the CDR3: TGCAGCGTTGAGGAGGGGCCGCGGACCGGGGAGCTGTTTTTT.

This CDR3 is CASSLLRTGGAAYEQYF. In DNA, the CDR3 is TGTGCCAGCAGCCTACTCAGGACAGGGGGCGCTGCCTACGAGCAGTACTTC. The V and J genes are TRBV2 and TRBJ2-7; 11 bases line up with TRBD1. J was trimmed by 2 bases and V by 6 bases; bases with no gene match: 12. The CDR3 totals 17 residues. CDR1 is SNHLY, CDR2 FYNNEI, per germline.

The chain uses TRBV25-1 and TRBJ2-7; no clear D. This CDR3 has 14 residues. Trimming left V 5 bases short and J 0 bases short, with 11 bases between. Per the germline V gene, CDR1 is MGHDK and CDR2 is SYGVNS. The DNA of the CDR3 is TGTGCCAGCAGTAGCGCCTCAAGCTCCTACGAGCAGTACTTC. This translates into CASSSASSSYEQYF.

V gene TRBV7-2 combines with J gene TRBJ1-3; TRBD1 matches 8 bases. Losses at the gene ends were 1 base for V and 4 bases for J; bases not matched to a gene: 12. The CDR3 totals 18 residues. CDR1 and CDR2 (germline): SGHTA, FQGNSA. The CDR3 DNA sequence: TGTGCCAGCAGCTTAGTCGGCGGACAGGGATCGGAAGGAAACACCATATATTTT. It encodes CASSLVGGQGSEGNTIYF.

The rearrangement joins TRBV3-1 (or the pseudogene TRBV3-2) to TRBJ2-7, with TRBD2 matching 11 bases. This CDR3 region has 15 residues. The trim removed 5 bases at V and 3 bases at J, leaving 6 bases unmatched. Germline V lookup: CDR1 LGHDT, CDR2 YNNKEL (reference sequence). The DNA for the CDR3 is TGTGCCAGCAGCAAACTAGCGGGAGTCAACTACGAGCAGTACTTC. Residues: CASSKLAGVNYEQYF.

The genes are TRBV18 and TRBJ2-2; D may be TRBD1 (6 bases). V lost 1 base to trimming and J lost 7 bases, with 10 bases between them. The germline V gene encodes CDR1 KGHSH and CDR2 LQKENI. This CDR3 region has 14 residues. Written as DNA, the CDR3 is TGTGCCAGCTCACCACTACAGGGTGGCGGGGAGCTGTTTTTT. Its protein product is CASSPLQGGGELFF.

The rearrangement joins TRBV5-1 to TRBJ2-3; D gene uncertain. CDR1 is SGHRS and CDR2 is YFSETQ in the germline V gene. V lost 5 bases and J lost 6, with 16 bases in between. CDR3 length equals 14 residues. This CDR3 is CASRESPLRDTQYF. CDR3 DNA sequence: TGCGCCAGCAGGGAGTCCCCGCTAAGGGATACGCAGTATTTT.

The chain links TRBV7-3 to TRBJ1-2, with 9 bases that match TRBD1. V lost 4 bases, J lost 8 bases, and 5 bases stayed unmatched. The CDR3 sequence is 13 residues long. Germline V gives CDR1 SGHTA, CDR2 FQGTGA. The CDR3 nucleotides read TGTGCCAGCAGCTCGACAGGGGGTGGAGGCTACACCTTC. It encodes CASSSTGGGGYTF.

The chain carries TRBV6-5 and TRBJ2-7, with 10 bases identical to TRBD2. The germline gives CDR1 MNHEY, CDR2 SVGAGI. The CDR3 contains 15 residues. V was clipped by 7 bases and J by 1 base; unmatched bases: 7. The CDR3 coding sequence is TGTGCCAGCATACGCGCTAGCGGGGGTTCCTACGAGCAGTACTTC. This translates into CASIRASGGSYEQYF.

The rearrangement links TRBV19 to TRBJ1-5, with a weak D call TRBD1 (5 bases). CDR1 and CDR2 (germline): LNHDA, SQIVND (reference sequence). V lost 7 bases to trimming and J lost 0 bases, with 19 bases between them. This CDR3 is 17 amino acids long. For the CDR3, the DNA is TGTGCCAGTACGGGACTCCGAAAAGGGGATAGCAATCAGCCCCAGCATTTT. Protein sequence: CASTGLRKGDSNQPQHF.

The CDR3 DNA sequence: TGTGCCAGCAGAACCGGGACAAAGAAATCCTACGAGCAGTACTTC. Amino acid sequence: CASRTGTKKSYEQYF. The chain has TRBV6-5 and TRBJ2-7; maybe TRBD1 (6 bases). Trimming stripped 6 bases from V and 1 base from J, with 16 bases between. Germline CDR1 reads MNHEY; CDR2 reads SVGAGI. The CDR3 runs to 15 residues.

The CDR3 is CASARQGTGELFF. In DNA form, the CDR3 reads TGTGCTAGTGCAAGGCAGGGCACCGGGGAGCTGTTTTTT. The rearrangement links TRBV12-5 to TRBJ2-2, with a tentative D call TRBD1 (5 bases). CDR1 is LGHNT and CDR2 is FRNRAP in the germline V gene. This CDR3 is built from 13 residues. Trimming pared 7 bases from V and 4 bases from J, leaving 10 bases between.

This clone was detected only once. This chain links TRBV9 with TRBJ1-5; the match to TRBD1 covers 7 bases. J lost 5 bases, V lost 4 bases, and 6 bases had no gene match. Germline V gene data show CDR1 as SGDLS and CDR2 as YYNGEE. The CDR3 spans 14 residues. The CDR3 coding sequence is TGTGCCAGCAGCCTTACAGGGGAGGATCAGCCCCAGCATTTT. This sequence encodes CASSLTGEDQPQHF.

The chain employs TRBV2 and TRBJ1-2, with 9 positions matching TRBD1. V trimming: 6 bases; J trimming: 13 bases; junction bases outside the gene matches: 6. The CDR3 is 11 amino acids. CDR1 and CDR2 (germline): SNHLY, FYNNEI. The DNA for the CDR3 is TGTGCCAGCAGGCGGGACAGGGTCTGCACCTTC. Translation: CASRRDRVCTF.

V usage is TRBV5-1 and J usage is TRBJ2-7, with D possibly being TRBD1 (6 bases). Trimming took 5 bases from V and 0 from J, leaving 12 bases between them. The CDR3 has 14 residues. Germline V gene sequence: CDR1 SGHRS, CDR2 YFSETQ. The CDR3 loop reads CASSFQGSSYEQYF. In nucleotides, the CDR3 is TGCGCCAGCAGTTTCCAGGGGTCCTCCTACGAGCAGTACTTC.